The rows below give T cell receptor beta chains drawn from one sample of a study of molecular identifiers for immune sequencing clone quantification. TCRdb itself ran the PCR reads through MiXCR, one entry per CDR3 protein. The sample carries 490,000 or so distinct CDR3 sequences, roughly 25% recorded once. Sample: naive CD8+ T cells from blood, with Jurkat cell RNA spiked in. These TCRs come from a human donor in good health. Some libraries in this study had Jurkat cell RNA spiked in. CDR3s include the opening cysteine and the closing phenylalanine or tryptophan. The order of the fields is J gene, clone size, V gene, D gene, CDR3 protein, CDR3 DNA. A D gene is named only where the DNA matches it firmly. Only part of the rows carry a size: once, few, many, or a class if the clone is expanded.

TRBJ2-7,many,TRBV11-2,TRBD2,CASSFAGGAYEQYF,TGTGCCAGCAGCTTCGCGGGGGGAGCATACGAGCAGTACTTC
TRBJ1-1,many,TRBV14,TRBD1,CASRTGGASEAFF,TGTGCCAGCAGGACAGGGGGCGCTTCTGAAGCTTTCTTT
TRBJ2-6,.,TRBV7-9,.,CASSLWAIQNSGANVLTF,TGTGCCAGCAGCTTATGGGCGATCCAAAACTCTGGGGCCAACGTCCTGACTTTC
TRBJ1-1,few,TRBV9,TRBD1,CASSPTEGAHTEAFF,TGTGCCAGCAGCCCTACGGAGGGGGCGCATACTGAAGCTTTCTTT
TRBJ2-7,.,TRBV4-3,TRBD2,CASSSSTSGGDEQYF,TGCGCCAGCAGCTCAAGTACTAGCGGGGGTGACGAGCAGTACTTC
TRBJ1-1,.,TRBV28,.,CASSRGANTEAFF,TGTGCCAGCTCCCGAGGGGCGAACACTGAAGCTTTCTTT
TRBJ1-6,few,TRBV5-5,.,CASSAGSHSPLHF,TGTGCCAGCAGCGCGGGGAGTCATTCACCCCTCCACTTT
TRBJ1-1,few,TRBV30,.,CAWSSLSNTEAFF,TGTGCCTGGAGTTCACTGTCGAACACTGAAGCTTTCTTT
TRBJ2-5,.,TRBV5-6,TRBD1,CASSLVDRVSQETQYF,TGTGCCAGCAGCTTGGTGGACAGGGTATCCCAAGAGACCCAGTACTTC
TRBJ2-2,.,TRBV12-3/TRBV12-4,.,CASSSTLTTDGELFF,TGTGCCAGCAGTTCCACTTTGACTACTGACGGGGAGCTGTTTTTT
TRBJ2-4,many,TRBV20-1,.,CSARETAIQYF,TGCAGTGCTAGAGAGACAGCTATTCAGTACTTC
TRBJ1-2,few,TRBV4-3,TRBD1,CASSQDMGTGGFGYTF,TGCGCCAGCAGCCAAGATATGGGGACAGGGGGCTTTGGCTACACCTTC
TRBJ2-4,.,TRBV3-1,.,CASSQAQDSENIQYF,TGTGCCAGCAGCCAAGCTCAGGACTCCGAAAACATTCAGTACTTC
TRBJ1-5,few,TRBV6-2/TRBV6-3,.,CASSYSIEGSNQPQHF,TGTGCCAGCAGTTACTCGATTGAGGGTAGCAATCAGCCCCAGCATTTT
TRBJ1-1,many,TRBV2,TRBD1,CASSLDRGQMNTEAFF,TGTGCCAGCAGTCTGGACAGGGGGCAGATGAACACTGAAGCTTTCTTT
TRBJ2-7,.,TRBV30,.,CAWSITYEQYF,TGTGCCTGGAGTATTACCTACGAGCAGTACTTC
TRBJ1-5,.,TRBV4-2,TRBD1,CASSQGTGGRQPQHF,TGTGCCAGCAGCCAAGGAACAGGGGGTCGTCAGCCCCAGCATTTT
TRBJ2-7,many,TRBV27,TRBD2,CASSLRTSGSRYEQYF,TGTGCCAGCAGTTTAAGGACTAGCGGGAGTAGGTACGAGCAGTACTTC
TRBJ2-3,.,TRBV6-2/TRBV6-3,TRBD2,CASSFTSGSARNTDTQYF,TGTGCCAGCAGTTTTACTAGCGGGAGTGCCCGTAACACAGATACGCAGTATTTT
TRBJ2-7,.,TRBV27,.,CASSPGAGFSGQCF,TGTGCCAGCAGTCCTGGGGCTGGTTTTTCCGGGCAGTGCTTC
TRBJ2-5,.,TRBV21-1,.,CASKDRETQYF,TGTGCCAGCAAAGACAGAGAGACCCAGTACTTC
TRBJ2-1,.,TRBV18,TRBD2,CASSPPTSGIYNEQFF,TGTGCCAGCTCACCCCCGACTAGCGGGATATACAATGAGCAGTTCTTC
TRBJ2-1,.,TRBV6-1,TRBD2,CASSDASPGLAIHEQFF,TGTGCCAGCAGTGATGCTAGTCCGGGACTAGCGATCCATGAGCAGTTCTTC
TRBJ2-5,many,TRBV28,.,CASSYPGRGQETQYF,TGTGCCAGCAGCTACCCCGGAAGAGGCCAAGAGACCCAGTACTTC
TRBJ1-2,few,TRBV7-9,TRBD1,CASSSEGQGLRYGYTF,TGTGCCAGCAGCTCAGAGGGACAGGGACTACGATATGGCTACACCTTC
TRBJ2-6,many,TRBV28,TRBD1,CASEQGSGANVLTF,TGTGCCAGCGAACAGGGGTCTGGGGCCAACGTCCTGACTTTC
TRBJ1-2,.,TRBV6-5,.,CASSPVNYYGYTF,TGTGCCAGCAGCCCCGTTAACTACTATGGCTACACCTTC
TRBJ1-1,many,TRBV29-1,.,CSVEKGHPEAFF,TGCAGCGTTGAAAAAGGGCACCCTGAAGCTTTCTTT
TRBJ1-5,many,TRBV28,.,CASSFGFQPQHF,TGTGCCAGCAGTTTCGGATTTCAGCCCCAGCATTTT
TRBJ2-3,many,TRBV7-9,.,CASSLTREFGTDTQYF,TGTGCCAGCAGCTTAACCAGGGAGTTCGGCACAGATACGCAGTATTTT